These 17 T cell receptor beta chains were all obtained from the same sample, sequenced in a study of metastatic and nonmetastatic thyroid tumors. Ahead of thyroid surgery, no patient had received treatment of any kind. TCRdb redid the clone calls on the PCR reads using MiXCR. Of about 13,000 clones in the sample, around 33% were seen once. The source material was tumor tissue. The receptors come from a male donor with papillary thyroid cancer or a benign thyroid nodule (not recorded which). Some clones in this sample may be carry-over from other donors' samples.

This chain uses TRBV6-1 with TRBJ2-3; TRBD2 agrees at 8 bases. The CDR3 runs 15 residues. The ends lost 6 bases at V and 6 bases at J; junction bases unmatched: 11. Per the germline V gene, CDR1 is MNHNS and CDR2 is SASEGT. The CDR3: CASRAPGGGTDTQYF. The CDR3 DNA reads TGTGCCAGCAGAGCCCCTGGCGGGGGGACGGATACGCAGTATTTT.

The chain combines TRBV6-4 with TRBJ2-1, with 10 nucleotides matching TRBD2. The CDR3 spans 13 residues. The J segment lost 9 bases and the V segment lost 8 bases, leaving 7 bases of the junction unmatched. From germline, CDR1 is MRHNA and CDR2 SNTAGT. The CDR3 here is CASGSGGAAEQFF. The CDR3 nucleotides are TGTGCCAGCGGGAGCGGGGGGGCCGCTGAGCAGTTCTTC.

The chain is built from TRBV4-1 and TRBJ2-7; 7 bases agree with TRBD1. This CDR3 has 13 residues. Germline V gene lookup returns CDR1 MGHRA and CDR2 YSYEKL. Trimming removed 1 base from V and 3 bases from J; junction bases left unmatched: 0. The CDR3 nucleotides read TGCGCCAGCAGCCAAGGGACAGGCTACGAGCAGTACTTC. This translates into CASSQGTGYEQYF.

J is TRBJ2-3 and V is TRBV6-1; TRBD2 matches 8 bases. The trim removed 8 bases at V and 1 base at J, leaving 8 bases unmatched. The germline CDR1 and CDR2 sequences are MNHNS and SASEGT. This CDR3 contains 15 residues. CDR3 region: CASAKLAAGTDTQYF. Here the CDR3 DNA reads TGTGCCAGCGCAAAACTAGCGGCCGGCACAGATACGCAGTATTTT.

The V gene is TRBV20-1, the J gene TRBJ2-2, with 7 bases identical to TRBD1. The length of the CDR3 is 18 residues. Germline trimming cut 2 bases from V and 3 bases from J; bases unmatched to any gene: 15. Germline CDR1 reads DFQATT; CDR2 reads SNEGSKA (reference sequence). The CDR3 sequence: CSARSRQGSRLYTGELFF. In DNA, the CDR3 is TGCAGTGCTAGAAGCCGACAGGGTAGTCGATTGTACACCGGGGAGCTGTTTTTT.

This sequence joins TRBV20-1 and TRBJ2-7; 7 nucleotides match TRBD1. J was trimmed by 2 bases and V by 5 bases; bases with no gene match: 12. The V gene's germline CDR1 is DFQATT and CDR2 SNEGSKA (reference sequence). This CDR3 is built from 15 residues. The DNA of the CDR3 is TGCAGTGCTTATATCGAGGGGACAGTACCCTACGAGCAGTACTTC. Translating gives CSAYIEGTVPYEQYF.

In its sample, this clone was seen a few times. The rearrangement uses TRBV5-1 and TRBJ1-1; 9 bases map to TRBD1. The CDR3 sequence is 15 residues long. V gave up 1 base and J gave up 6 bases; unmatched junction bases: 7. The V gene's germline CDR1 is SGHRS and CDR2 YFSETQ. CDR3 nucleotide sequence: TGCGCCAGCAGCTTGTACAGGGGGCGGGAACCTGAAGCTTTCTTT. Amino acid sequence: CASSLYRGREPEAFF.

This rearrangement joins TRBV6-2 or TRBV6-3 to TRBJ2-7; D ambiguous. Per the germline V gene, CDR1 is MNHEY and CDR2 is SVGEGT. V lost 2 bases and J 7 bases, leaving 6 bases between the germline ends. CDR3 size: 11 residues. CDR3 in DNA: TGTGCCAGCAGTTACGCGGTTGAGCAGTACTTC. Translated: CASSYAVEQYF.

V is TRBV6-1 and J is TRBJ1-5; D is uncertain. V lost 5 bases, J lost 0 bases, and 8 bases lay in between. CDR1 is MNHNS, CDR2 SASEGT, per germline. This CDR3 comprises 14 residues. As DNA, the CDR3 is TGTGCCAGCAGTAGGGTAGGTAGCAATCAGCCCCAGCATTTT. It yields the protein CASSRVGSNQPQHF.

CDR3 amino acids: CASSQRTVRGYEQYF. CDR3 nucleotides: TGTGCCAGCAGCCAACGGACAGTTCGGGGCTACGAGCAGTACTTC. This rearrangement joins TRBV14 to TRBJ2-7, with D maybe TRBD1 (6 bases). Per germline, CDR1 SGHDN and CDR2 FVKESK. CDR3 length: 15 residues. Between the trimmed V and J ends, which lost 2 bases and 3 bases, there was a span of 14 bases.

The genes are TRBV2 and TRBJ2-3; D gene unclear. CDR3 length: 15 amino acids. The V end lost 0 bases, the J end lost 6 bases, and 13 bases lay between the germline ends. CDR1 and CDR2 (germline): SNHLY, FYNNEI. The CDR3 nucleotides read TGTGCCAGCAGTGAAGCTAGGAGTTTCGGCGATACGCAGTATTTT. Translating gives CASSEARSFGDTQYF.

The count of this clone is one. This sequence joins TRBV30 and TRBJ1-5; D gene ambiguous. The germline V gene has CDR1 GTSNPN and CDR2 SVGIG (reference sequence). There are 15 residues in the CDR3. Trimming removed 0 bases from V and 2 bases from J, with 11 bases in between. As DNA, the CDR3 is TGTGCCTGGAGTGTAGACTTTGGGGGCAATCAGCCCCAGCATTTT. It yields the protein CAWSVDFGGNQPQHF.

The chain uses TRBV20-1 and TRBJ2-7, with D possibly TRBD1 on 6 matching bases. V gave up 0 bases and J gave up 3 bases, with 12 bases separating them. This CDR3 spans 14 amino acids. Looked up from germline, CDR1 is DFQATT and CDR2 is SNEGSKA (reference sequence). CDR3 region: CSARDPTGYYEQYF. The CDR3 bases are TGCAGTGCTAGAGATCCGACAGGCTACTACGAGCAGTACTTC.

The chain is built from TRBV12-3 or TRBV12-4 and TRBJ2-7, with 14 bases that match TRBD2. The CDR3 runs 15 residues. V dropped 5 bases and J dropped 7; count of bases not matched to a gene: 7. The CDR3 loop is CASSPGLAGAGEQYF. The CDR3 bases are TGTGCCAGCAGTCCGGGACTAGCGGGAGCTGGGGAGCAGTACTTC.

The V gene is TRBV27, the J gene TRBJ2-1; TRBD2 aligns across 7 bases. V dropped 6 bases and J dropped 5; count of bases not matched to a gene: 7. The CDR3 loop spans 14 amino acids. The germline CDR1 and CDR2 sequences are MNHEY and SMNVEV (reference sequence). This CDR3 is CASSPGTTNNEQFF. The CDR3 DNA is TGTGCCAGCAGCCCGGGGACTACAAACAATGAGCAGTTCTTC.

This clone has just a few counts. The chain joins TRBV24-1 to TRBJ2-6; TRBD1 is a possible D gene (6 bases). The V gene's germline CDR1 is KGHDR and CDR2 SFDVKD. Deletions cut 3 bases from V and 3 bases from J, with 11 bases between. The CDR3 consists of 16 residues. CDR3 residues: CATSDVQGNGANVLTF. The CDR3, as DNA: TGTGCCACCAGTGATGTACAGGGTAATGGGGCCAACGTCCTGACTTTC.

This chain joins TRBV24-1 and TRBJ2-2, with 10 bases aligning to TRBD2. The V gene end was trimmed by 3 bases and the J gene end by 9 bases; junction bases not matched to a gene: 3. CDR3 length: 14 residues. Per germline, CDR1 KGHDR and CDR2 SFDVKD. Here the CDR3 DNA reads TGTGCCACCAGTGATCCTAGCGGGAGACGGGAGCTGTTTTTT. Its translation: CATSDPSGRRELFF.